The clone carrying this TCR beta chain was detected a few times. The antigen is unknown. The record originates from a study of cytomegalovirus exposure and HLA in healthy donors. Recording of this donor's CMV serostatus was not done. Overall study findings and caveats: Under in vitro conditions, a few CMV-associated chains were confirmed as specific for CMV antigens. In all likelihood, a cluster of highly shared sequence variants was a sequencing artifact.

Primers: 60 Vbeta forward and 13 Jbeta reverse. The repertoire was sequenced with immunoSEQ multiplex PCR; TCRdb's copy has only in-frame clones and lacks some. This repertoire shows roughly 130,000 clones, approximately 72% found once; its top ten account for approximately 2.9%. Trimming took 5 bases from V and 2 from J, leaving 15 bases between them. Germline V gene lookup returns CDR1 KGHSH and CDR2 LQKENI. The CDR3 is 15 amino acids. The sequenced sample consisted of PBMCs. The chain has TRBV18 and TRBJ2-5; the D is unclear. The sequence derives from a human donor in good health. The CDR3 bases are TGTGCCAGCTCAGCACTTTCCGCGCCACAAGAGACCCAGTACTTC. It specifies CASSALSAPQETQYF.